The clone carrying this TCR beta chain was detected only once. This entry belongs to a study of glioma-infiltrating T cells after dendritic cell vaccination. In the study overall: Autologous tumor lysate was loaded overnight onto monocyte-derived dendritic cells grown seven days with IL-4 and GM-CSF.

Looked up from germline, CDR1 is SNHLY and CDR2 is FYNNEI. This CDR3 is 18 amino acids long. V shed 6 bases and J 2 bases; nucleotides not matched to a gene: 12. Assay: immunoSEQ multiplex PCR; the TCRdb copy retains only in-frame clones and omits some. The data show some 100,000 clones, around 85% seen once. This rearrangement joins TRBV2 to TRBJ1-4, with TRBD1 matching over 10 bases. This TCR was sampled from a human donor with glioblastoma. The input for sequencing was blood, taken before dendritic cell vaccination. In DNA form, the CDR3 reads TGTGCCAGCAGGGGCCGACAGGGGGCCCCTTTGACTAATGAAAAACTGTTTTTT. It encodes CASRGRQGAPLTNEKLFF.